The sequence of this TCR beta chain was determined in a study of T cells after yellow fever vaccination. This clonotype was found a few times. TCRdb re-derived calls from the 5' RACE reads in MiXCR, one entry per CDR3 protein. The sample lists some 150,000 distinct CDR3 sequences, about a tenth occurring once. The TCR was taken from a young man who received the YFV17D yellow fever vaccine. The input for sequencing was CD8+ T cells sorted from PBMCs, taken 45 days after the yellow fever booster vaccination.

CDR3 loop: CASSQDSGRGGLDEQFF. The CDR3 coding sequence is TGCGCCAGCAGCCAAGATTCAGGACGGGGGGGTCTGGATGAGCAGTTCTTC. V and J are TRBV4-3 and TRBJ2-1; 8 bases are a match to TRBD2. With V trimmed by 0 bases and J by 8 bases, 12 bases remained unmatched. This CDR3 contains 17 residues. Germline assignment: CDR1 LGHNA and CDR2 YSLEER.